This T cell receptor beta chain is from a study of PD-1 blockade in classical Hodgkin lymphoma. Study conclusions and caveats: CD4+ TCR diversity, unlike CD8+, rose significantly by C4D1.

Turning to this clone: What it binds is unknown.

This CDR3 comprises 14 residues. V was clipped by 1 base and J by 2 bases, with 8 bases between them. The germline CDR1 and CDR2 sequences are MNHNS and SASEGT. Each patient relapsed following autologous stem cell transplantation, and prior brentuximab vedotin exposure differed. Here immunoSEQ multiplex PCR was the method, and the copy in TCRdb shows in-frame clones only, minus some. This sample has 25,000 to 35,000 clones; roughly 70% occur once, and the top ten carry about 3.3%. The gene calls are TRBV6-1 and TRBJ1-1; D remains ambiguous. The sequencing used peripheral blood mononuclear cells (PBMCs), collected before the second cycle of nivolumab. The sequence derives from a human donor with classical Hodgkin lymphoma. The CDR3 sequence: CASSEGHRNTEAFF. CDR3 DNA: TGTGCCAGCAGTGAAGGTCACAGAAACACTGAAGCTTTCTTT.